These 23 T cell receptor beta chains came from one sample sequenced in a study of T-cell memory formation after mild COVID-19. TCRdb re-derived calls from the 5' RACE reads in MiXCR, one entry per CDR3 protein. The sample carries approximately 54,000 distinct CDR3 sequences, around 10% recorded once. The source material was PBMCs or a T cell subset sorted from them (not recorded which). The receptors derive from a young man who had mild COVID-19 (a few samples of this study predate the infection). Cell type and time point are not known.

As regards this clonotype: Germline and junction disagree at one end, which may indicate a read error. The CDR3 loop is CSVEAGGRSF. In DNA form, the CDR3 reads TGCAGCGTTGAGGCGGGGGGTAGGTCCTTC. This sequence joins TRBV29-1 and TRBJ2-5; 8 nucleotides agree with TRBD2. The CDR3 is 10 amino acids. In germline, CDR1 is SQVTM, CDR2 ANQGSEA.

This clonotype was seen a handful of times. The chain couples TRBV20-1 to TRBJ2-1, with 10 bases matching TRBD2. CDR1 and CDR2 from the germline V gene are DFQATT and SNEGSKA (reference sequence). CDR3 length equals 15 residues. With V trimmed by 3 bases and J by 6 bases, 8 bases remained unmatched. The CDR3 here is CSASANLAGANEQFF. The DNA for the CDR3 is TGCAGTGCTAGTGCCAACCTAGCGGGGGCCAATGAGCAGTTCTTC.

The CDR3 loop reads CASRIKGVLRHTEAFF. Written as DNA, the CDR3 is TGTGCCAGCAGAATAAAGGGGGTCTTGAGGCACACTGAAGCTTTCTTT. The gene calls are TRBV6-2 or TRBV6-3 and TRBJ1-1, with D possibly TRBD1 on 6 matching bases. The CDR3 consists of 16 residues. V was pared by 6 bases and J by 3 bases, with 20 bases between. Germline V gene data show CDR1 as MNHEY and CDR2 as SVGEGT.

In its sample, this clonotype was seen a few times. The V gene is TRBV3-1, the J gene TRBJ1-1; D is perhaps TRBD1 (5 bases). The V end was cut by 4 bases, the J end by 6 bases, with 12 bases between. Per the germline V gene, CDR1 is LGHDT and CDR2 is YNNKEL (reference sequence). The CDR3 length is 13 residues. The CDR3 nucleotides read TGTGCCAGCAGCCCAGGGTCACCGCCTGAAGCTTTCTTT. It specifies CASSPGSPPEAFF.

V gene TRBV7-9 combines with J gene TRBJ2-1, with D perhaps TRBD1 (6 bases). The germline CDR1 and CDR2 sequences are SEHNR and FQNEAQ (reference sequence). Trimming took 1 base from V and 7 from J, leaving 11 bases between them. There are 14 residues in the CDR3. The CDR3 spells CASSLEGRGNEQFF. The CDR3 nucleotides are TGTGCCAGCAGCTTAGAGGGTAGGGGGAATGAGCAGTTCTTC.

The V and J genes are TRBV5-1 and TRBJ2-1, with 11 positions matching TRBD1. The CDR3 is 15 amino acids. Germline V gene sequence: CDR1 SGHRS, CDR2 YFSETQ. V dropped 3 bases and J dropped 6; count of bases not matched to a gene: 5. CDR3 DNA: TGCGCCAGCAGCTCGGACAGGGGGCCGGGCAATGAGCAGTTCTTC. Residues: CASSSDRGPGNEQFF.

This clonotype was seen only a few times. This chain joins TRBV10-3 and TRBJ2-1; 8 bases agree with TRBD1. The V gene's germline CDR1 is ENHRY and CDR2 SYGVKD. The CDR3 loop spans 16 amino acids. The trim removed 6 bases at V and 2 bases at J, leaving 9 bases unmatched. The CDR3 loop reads CAIRPQTGGPYNEQFF. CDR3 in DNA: TGTGCCATCAGGCCCCAAACAGGGGGTCCCTACAATGAGCAGTTCTTC.

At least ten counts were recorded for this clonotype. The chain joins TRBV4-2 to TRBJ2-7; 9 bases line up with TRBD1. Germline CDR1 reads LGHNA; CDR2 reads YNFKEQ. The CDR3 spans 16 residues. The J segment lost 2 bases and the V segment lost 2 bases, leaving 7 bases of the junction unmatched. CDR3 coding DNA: TGTGCCAGCAGCCAAAGGACAGGGGCTGTCACCTACGAGCAGTACTTC. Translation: CASSQRTGAVTYEQYF.

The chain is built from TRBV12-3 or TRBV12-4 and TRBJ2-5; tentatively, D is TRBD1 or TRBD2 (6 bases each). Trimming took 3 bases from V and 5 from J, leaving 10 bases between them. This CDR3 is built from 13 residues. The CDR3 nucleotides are TGTGCCAGCAGTTTCCGGGGGCGGGAGACCCAGTACTTC. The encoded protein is CASSFRGRETQYF.

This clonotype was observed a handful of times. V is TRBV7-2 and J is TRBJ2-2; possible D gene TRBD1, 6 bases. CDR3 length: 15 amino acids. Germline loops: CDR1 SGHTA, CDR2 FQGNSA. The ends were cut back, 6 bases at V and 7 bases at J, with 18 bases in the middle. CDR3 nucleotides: TGTGCCAGCAGAAAGGCAGGGGCGAAAGGCGGGGAGCTGTTTTTT. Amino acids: CASRKAGAKGGELFF.

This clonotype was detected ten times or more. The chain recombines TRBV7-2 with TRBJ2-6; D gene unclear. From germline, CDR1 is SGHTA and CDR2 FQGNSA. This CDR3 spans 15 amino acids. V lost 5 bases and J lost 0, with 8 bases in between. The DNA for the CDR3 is TGTGCCAGCAGCCAGACGAGCTCTGGGGCCAACGTCCTGACTTTC. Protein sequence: CASSQTSSGANVLTF.

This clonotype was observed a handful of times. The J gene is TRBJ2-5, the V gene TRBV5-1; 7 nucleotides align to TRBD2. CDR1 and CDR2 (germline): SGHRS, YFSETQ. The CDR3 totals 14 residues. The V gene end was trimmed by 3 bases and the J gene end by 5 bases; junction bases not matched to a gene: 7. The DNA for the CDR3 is TGCGCCAGCAGCTGGAGACTAGCCGAGGAGACCCAGTACTTC. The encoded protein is CASSWRLAEETQYF.

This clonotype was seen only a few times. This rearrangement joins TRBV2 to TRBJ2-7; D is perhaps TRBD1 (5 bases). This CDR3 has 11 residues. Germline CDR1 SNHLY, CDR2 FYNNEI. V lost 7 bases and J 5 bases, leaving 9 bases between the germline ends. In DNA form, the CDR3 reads TGTGCCAGCACTGCGACAGACGAGCAGTACGTC. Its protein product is CASTATDEQYV.

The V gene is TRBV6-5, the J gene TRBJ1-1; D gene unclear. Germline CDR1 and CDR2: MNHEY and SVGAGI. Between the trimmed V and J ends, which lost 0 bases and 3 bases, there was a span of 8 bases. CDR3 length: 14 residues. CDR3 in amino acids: CASSYSAGYTEAFF. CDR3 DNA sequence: TGTGCCAGCAGTTACTCGGCAGGATACACTGAAGCTTTCTTT.

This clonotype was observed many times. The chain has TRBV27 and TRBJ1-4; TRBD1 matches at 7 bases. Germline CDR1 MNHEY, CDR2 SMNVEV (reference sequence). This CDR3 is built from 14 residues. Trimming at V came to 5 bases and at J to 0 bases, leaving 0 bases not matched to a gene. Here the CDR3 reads CASSTGATNEKLFF. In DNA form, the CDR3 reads TGTGCCAGCAGTACAGGGGCAACTAATGAAAAACTGTTTTTT.

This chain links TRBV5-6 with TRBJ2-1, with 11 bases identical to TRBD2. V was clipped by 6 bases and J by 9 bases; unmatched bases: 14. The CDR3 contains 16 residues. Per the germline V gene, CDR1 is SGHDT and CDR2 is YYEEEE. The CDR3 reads CASTPSLAGGFGEQFF. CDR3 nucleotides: TGTGCCAGCACCCCGTCCCTAGCGGGGGGTTTTGGTGAGCAGTTCTTC.

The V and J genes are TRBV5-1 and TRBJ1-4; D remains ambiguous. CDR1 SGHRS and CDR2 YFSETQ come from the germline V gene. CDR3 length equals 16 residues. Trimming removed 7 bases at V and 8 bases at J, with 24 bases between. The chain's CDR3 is CASSPERTTRVEKLFF. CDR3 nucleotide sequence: TGCGCCAGCTCCCCGGAGAGGACTACACGGGTGGAAAAACTGTTTTTT.

CDR3 loop: CASSQTGGTDTQYF. CDR3 coding DNA: TGTGCCAGTAGTCAGACGGGGGGGACAGATACGCAGTATTTT. This chain joins TRBV19 and TRBJ2-3; 8 bases are a match to TRBD2. Germline V gene data show CDR1 as LNHDA and CDR2 as SQIVND (reference sequence). Trimming at V came to 5 bases and at J to 3 bases, leaving 4 bases not matched to a gene. The CDR3 has 14 residues.

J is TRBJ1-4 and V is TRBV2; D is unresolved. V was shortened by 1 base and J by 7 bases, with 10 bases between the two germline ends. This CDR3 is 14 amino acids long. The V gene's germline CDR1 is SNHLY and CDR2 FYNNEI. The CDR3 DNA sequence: TGTGCCAGCAGTGAAGTGATAGGGCCTGAAAAACTGTTTTTT. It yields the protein CASSEVIGPEKLFF.

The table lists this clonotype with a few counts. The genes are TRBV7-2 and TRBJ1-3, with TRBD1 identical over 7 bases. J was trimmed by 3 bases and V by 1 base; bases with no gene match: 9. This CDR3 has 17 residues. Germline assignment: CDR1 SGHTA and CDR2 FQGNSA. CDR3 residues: CASSLGGGPLGGNTIYF. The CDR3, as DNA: TGTGCCAGCAGCTTAGGAGGGGGCCCGCTGGGTGGAAACACCATATATTTT. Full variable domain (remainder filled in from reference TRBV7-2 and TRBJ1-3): GAGVSQSPSNKVTEKGKDVELRCDPISGHTALYWYRQSLGQGLEFLIYFQGNSAPDKSGLPSDRFSAERTGGSVSTLTIQRTQQEDSAVYLCASSLGGGPLGGNTIYFGEGSWLTVV.

Here the CDR3 DNA reads TGTGCCAGCAGTCAATTGACAGGGTGGCAGTTCTTC. Translation gives CASSQLTGWQFF. V and J are TRBV27 and TRBJ2-1, with 7 positions matching TRBD1. The CDR3 is 12 residues long. Germline V gives CDR1 MNHEY, CDR2 SMNVEV (reference sequence). The junction had 7 bases not matched to a gene; V was cut back by 5 bases and J by 12 bases.

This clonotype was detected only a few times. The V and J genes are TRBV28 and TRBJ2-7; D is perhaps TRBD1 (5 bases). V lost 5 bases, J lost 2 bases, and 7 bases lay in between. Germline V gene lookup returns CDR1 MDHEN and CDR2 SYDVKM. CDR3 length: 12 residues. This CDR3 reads CASSDSAYEQYF. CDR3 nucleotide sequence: TGTGCCAGCAGTGACAGTGCCTACGAGCAGTACTTC.

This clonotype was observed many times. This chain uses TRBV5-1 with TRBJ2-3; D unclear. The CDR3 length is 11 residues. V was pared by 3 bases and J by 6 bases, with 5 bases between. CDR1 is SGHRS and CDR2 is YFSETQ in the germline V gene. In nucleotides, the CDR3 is TGCGCCAGCAGCTATGGGGATACGCAGTATTTT. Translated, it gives CASSYGDTQYF.